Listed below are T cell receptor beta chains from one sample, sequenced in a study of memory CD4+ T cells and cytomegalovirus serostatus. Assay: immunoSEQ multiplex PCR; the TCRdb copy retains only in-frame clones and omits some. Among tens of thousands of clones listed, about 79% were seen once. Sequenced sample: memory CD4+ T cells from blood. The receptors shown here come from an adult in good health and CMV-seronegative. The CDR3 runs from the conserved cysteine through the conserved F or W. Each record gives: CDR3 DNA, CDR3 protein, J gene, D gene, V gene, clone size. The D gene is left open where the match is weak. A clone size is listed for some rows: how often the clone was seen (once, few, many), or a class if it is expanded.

DNA: TGTGCCAGCAGCTTCGACCTCGGATCGGTGAACACTGAAGCTTTCTTT
CDR3: CASSFDLGSVNTEAFF
J: TRBJ1-1
D: -
V: TRBV7-2
size: -

DNA: TGCGCCAGCAGCTTGGTAGGTGGGAGGGCCGGTGGTGAGCAGTTCTTC
CDR3: CASSLVGGRAGGEQFF
J: TRBJ2-1
D: TRBD2
V: TRBV5-1
size: few

DNA: TGCGCCAGCAGCCCCACTTGGACTAGCGGGAGGCTCCACGAGCAGTACTTC
CDR3: CASSPTWTSGRLHEQYF
J: TRBJ2-7
D: TRBD2
V: TRBV4-1
size: -

DNA: TGCAGCGTTTCCCGACAGGGGGGTGAGCAGTTCTTC
CDR3: CSVSRQGGEQFF
J: TRBJ2-1
D: TRBD1
V: TRBV29-1
size: -

DNA: TGCGCCAGCAGCTTGTTGGCTAGCGGGAGGGGCGAGCAGTACTTC
CDR3: CASSLLASGRGEQYF
J: TRBJ2-7
D: TRBD2
V: TRBV5-1
size: few

DNA: TGTGCCAGCAGCTTGGATCAGGGAACAGAGACCCAGTACTTC
CDR3: CASSLDQGTETQYF
J: TRBJ2-5
D: -
V: TRBV7-3
size: -

DNA: TGTGCCAGCAGAGGGTTGATTCACTACGAGCAGTACTTC
CDR3: CASRGLIHYEQYF
J: TRBJ2-7
D: -
V: TRBV28
size: -

DNA: TGTGCCAGCTCACCACAGGGGACGGGCTACGAGCAGTACTTC
CDR3: CASSPQGTGYEQYF
J: TRBJ2-7
D: -
V: TRBV18
size: -

DNA: TGTGCCAGCAGCCACGACCCAGGAGATACGCAGTATTTT
CDR3: CASSHDPGDTQYF
J: TRBJ2-3
D: -
V: TRBV7-6
size: -

DNA: TGTGCCAGCAGTAGGACAGGGGGCACCGGGGAGCTGTTTTTT
CDR3: CASSRTGGTGELFF
J: TRBJ2-2
D: TRBD1
V: TRBV28
size: -

DNA: TGTGCCAGCAGCTACGTTAGTGGGGAAGGTGGGCAGTACTTC
CDR3: CASSYVSGEGGQYF
J: TRBJ2-7
D: -
V: TRBV5-4
size: -

DNA: TGTGCCAGCAGCTTAAGCGGGACTAACACTGAAGCTTTCTTT
CDR3: CASSLSGTNTEAFF
J: TRBJ1-1
D: -
V: TRBV7-2
size: -

DNA: TGCGCCAGCAGTATCCAGGGTAATGAGCAGTTCTTC
CDR3: CASSIQGNEQFF
J: TRBJ2-1
D: -
V: TRBV5-1
size: few

DNA: TGTGCCACCGGGGGGTTCACCGGGGAGCTGTTTTTT
CDR3: CATGGFTGELFF
J: TRBJ2-2
D: TRBD2
V: TRBV11-2
size: few

DNA: TGCGCCAGCAGCTTCCGGGGGGGCCAAGAGACCCAGTACTTC
CDR3: CASSFRGGQETQYF
J: TRBJ2-5
D: TRBD2
V: TRBV5-1
size: -

DNA: TGTGCCAGCAGTGCCGAGGAACACACTGAAGCTTTCTTT
CDR3: CASSAEEHTEAFF
J: TRBJ1-1
D: -
V: TRBV6-4
size: -

DNA: TGTGCCAGCAGTCTAACAGGTCCATACGAGCAGTACTTC
CDR3: CASSLTGPYEQYF
J: TRBJ2-7
D: -
V: TRBV28
size: -

DNA: TGTGCCAGCAGCACACGGAGGGACTACTCCTACGAGCAGTACTTC
CDR3: CASSTRRDYSYEQYF
J: TRBJ2-7
D: TRBD2
V: TRBV27
size: few

DNA: TGCGCCAGCAGCTCCGACGCGTCGCGGGAGCAGTACTTC
CDR3: CASSSDASREQYF
J: TRBJ2-7
D: -
V: TRBV5-1
size: -

DNA: TGCAGTGCCGGACGCTCCTACGAGCAGTACTTC
CDR3: CSAGRSYEQYF
J: TRBJ2-7
D: -
V: TRBV20-1
size: -

DNA: TGCGCCAGCAGCGGGACGACAGGGAACTATGGCTACACCTTC
CDR3: CASSGTTGNYGYTF
J: TRBJ1-2
D: TRBD1
V: TRBV5-1
size: -

DNA: TGTGCCAGCAGCTCCGCCGCTAGGTTTCCTGAAGCTTTCTTT
CDR3: CASSSAARFPEAFF
J: TRBJ1-1
D: -
V: TRBV7-9
size: few

DNA: TGTGCCAGCAGTGAATATCGGGAAGACCAGCCCCAGCATTTT
CDR3: CASSEYREDQPQHF
J: TRBJ1-5
D: -
V: TRBV6-1
size: -

DNA: TGTGCCAGCCGAAAGGCGGGAGGACGCTCCTACGAGCAGTACTTC
CDR3: CASRKAGGRSYEQYF
J: TRBJ2-7
D: TRBD2
V: TRBV5-8
size: -

DNA: TGTGCCAGCAGGGGTAGGATGAACACTGAAGCTTTCTTT
CDR3: CASRGRMNTEAFF
J: TRBJ1-1
D: -
V: TRBV2
size: -

DNA: TGTGCCAGCAGCTCACCCTCACAGAACATTCAGTACTTC
CDR3: CASSSPSQNIQYF
J: TRBJ2-4
D: -
V: TRBV5-5
size: -

DNA: TGTGCCAGCAGCTTAACCGGACTAGCGGGAGGCCAGGGGGAGCTGTTTTTT
CDR3: CASSLTGLAGGQGELFF
J: TRBJ2-2
D: TRBD2
V: TRBV7-2
size: once

DNA: TGTGCCAGCAGCTACCGGACTAGCGGGAGGGAAGAGACCCAGTACTTC
CDR3: CASSYRTSGREETQYF
J: TRBJ2-5
D: TRBD2
V: TRBV11-3
size: -

DNA: TGTGCCTGGAGTGTACCCCTTACAGGGTGGTTCGGGGAGCTGTTTTTT
CDR3: CAWSVPLTGWFGELFF
J: TRBJ2-2
D: -
V: TRBV30
size: -

DNA: TGCGCCAGCAGCCAAGATCCCATGAGCTCCTATAATTCACCCCTCCACTTT
CDR3: CASSQDPMSSYNSPLHF
J: TRBJ1-6
D: -
V: TRBV4-3
size: -

DNA: TGCGCCAGCAGCCAAGAAGACTTATTTGTTTACAATGAGCAGTTCTTC
CDR3: CASSQEDLFVYNEQFF
J: TRBJ2-1
D: -
V: TRBV4-1
size: -

DNA: TGTGCCAGCAGCCGAAATTCAGACAGGGGCTCATCCTACACCTTC
CDR3: CASSRNSDRGSSYTF
J: TRBJ1-2
D: TRBD1
V: TRBV28
size: -

DNA: TGTGCCAGCAGTTTAGGACTAGCGGGCGACCTCCAGTACTTC
CDR3: CASSLGLAGDLQYF
J: TRBJ2-7
D: TRBD2
V: TRBV6-5
size: -

DNA: TGTGCCTGTAACACCGGGCCTTCTACCGAGCAGTACTTC
CDR3: CACNTGPSTEQYF
J: TRBJ2-7
D: -
V: TRBV7-2
size: -

DNA: TGTGCCAGCAGCGGACAGGGGAACACCGGGGAGCTGTTTTTT
CDR3: CASSGQGNTGELFF
J: TRBJ2-2
D: TRBD1
V: TRBV6-6
size: -